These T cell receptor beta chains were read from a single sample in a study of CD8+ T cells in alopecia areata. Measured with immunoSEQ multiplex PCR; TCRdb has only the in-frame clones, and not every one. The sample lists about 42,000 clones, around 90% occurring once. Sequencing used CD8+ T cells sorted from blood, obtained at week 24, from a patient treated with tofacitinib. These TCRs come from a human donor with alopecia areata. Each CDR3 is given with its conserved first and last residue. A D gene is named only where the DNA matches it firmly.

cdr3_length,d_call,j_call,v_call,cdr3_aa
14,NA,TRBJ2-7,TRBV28,CASTLDPSSYEQYF
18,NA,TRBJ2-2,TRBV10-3,CAISESGWRPVNTGELFF
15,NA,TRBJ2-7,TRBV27,CASSLESHGTYEQYF
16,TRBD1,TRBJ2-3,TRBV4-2,CASSQDTGTGTDTQYF
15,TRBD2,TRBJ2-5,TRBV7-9,CASSPPPVGRETQYF
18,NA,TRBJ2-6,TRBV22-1,CPGRKLGNEQSRANVLTF
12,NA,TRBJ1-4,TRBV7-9,CASNRENEKLFF
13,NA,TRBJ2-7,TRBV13,CASSLGPSYEQYF
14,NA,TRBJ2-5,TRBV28,CASSSREGQETQYF
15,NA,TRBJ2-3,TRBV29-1,CSVEKAARARDTQYF
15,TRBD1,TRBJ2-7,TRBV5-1,CASSLEGQTFYEQYF
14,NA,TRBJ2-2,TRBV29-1,CSVEKTLDSGELFF
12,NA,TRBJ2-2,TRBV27,CASSLKTGELFF
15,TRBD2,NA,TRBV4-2,CASSQVSGAPYEQYF
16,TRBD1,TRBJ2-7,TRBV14,CASSQMTGLMTYEQYF
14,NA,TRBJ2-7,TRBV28,CASLRDIYSYEQYF
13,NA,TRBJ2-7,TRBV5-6,CASSLGGPYEQYF
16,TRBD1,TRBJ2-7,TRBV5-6,CASSLAGQGSSYEQYF
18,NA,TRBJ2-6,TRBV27,CASCSLRAKYSGANVLTF
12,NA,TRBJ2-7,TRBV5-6,CASSDVSYEQYF
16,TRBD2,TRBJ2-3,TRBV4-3,CASSQGSGASTDTQYF
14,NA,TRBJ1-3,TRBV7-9,CASSPPNIADTIYF
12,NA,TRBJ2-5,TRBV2,CASRLRIGTQYF
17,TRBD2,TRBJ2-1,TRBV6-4,CASSDSSGGLPYNEQFF
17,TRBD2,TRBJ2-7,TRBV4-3,CASSQDRGLAGAYEQYF
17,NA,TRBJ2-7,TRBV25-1,CASSEYIQGGSTYEQYF
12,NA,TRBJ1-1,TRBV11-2,CASSLRGTEAFF
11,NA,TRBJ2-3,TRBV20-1,CSPTTVDTQYF
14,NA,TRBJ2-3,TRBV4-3,CASSPRQGTDTQYF
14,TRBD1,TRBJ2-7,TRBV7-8,CASSPPGTAYEQYF
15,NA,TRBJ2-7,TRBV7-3,CASSLTVAGTYEQYF
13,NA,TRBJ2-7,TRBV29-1,CSVEGGRAYEQYF
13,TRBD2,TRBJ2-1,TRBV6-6,CASETSGENEQFF
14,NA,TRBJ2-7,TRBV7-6,CASSLADYGYEQYF
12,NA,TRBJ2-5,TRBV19,CASRSRLWTQYF
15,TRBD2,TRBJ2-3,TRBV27,CASSLTGTSGDTQYF
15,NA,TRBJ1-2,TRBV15,CATSSPSFHPYGYTF
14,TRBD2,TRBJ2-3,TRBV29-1,CSFSGAYRTDTQYF
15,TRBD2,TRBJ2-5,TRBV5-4,CVSSLFVAGQETQYF
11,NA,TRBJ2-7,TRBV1,CTSSHLYEQYF
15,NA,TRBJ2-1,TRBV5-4,CASSSGAGYKDEQFF
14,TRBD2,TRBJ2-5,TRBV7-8,CASSLEGLGGTQYF
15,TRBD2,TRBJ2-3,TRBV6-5,CASSPGGGITDTQYF
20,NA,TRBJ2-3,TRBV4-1,CASSRLFVGETEFEADTQYF